The rows below give T cell receptor beta chains drawn from one sample of a study of vaccination and CD4 T cells after COVID-19. One entry per CDR3 protein, called by TCRdb with MiXCR from the PCR reads. The sample holds 15,000 to 20,000 distinct CDR3 sequences; about half are singletons and the top ten take 3% to 4%. Their antigens remain unidentified. Sequencing used CD4+ T cells from blood, cultured in vitro. All receptors derive from a human donor who had recovered from COVID-19. The CDR3 runs from the conserved cysteine through the conserved F or W. A D gene is named only where the DNA matches it firmly. Size tells how often a clone was seen (once, few, many) or the class of an expanded clone, and some rows leave it out.

clone size	V gene	J gene	D gene	CDR3 DNA	CDR3 protein
NA	TRBV12-3/TRBV12-4	TRBJ2-7	NA	TGTGCCAGCAGTTTAGGTCGTGGCCGGACGTACTTC	CASSLGRGRTYF
NA	TRBV7-2	TRBJ1-2	TRBD1	TGTGCCAGCAGCTCCCCAGCTTTGGACAGGGGGCGCCGGGGCTACACCTTC	CASSSPALDRGRRGYTF
NA	TRBV10-3	TRBJ1-5	NA	TGTGCCATCAGTGGCCAGATACGACAGCCCCAGCATTTT	CAISGQIRQPQHF
NA	TRBV28	TRBJ2-7	NA	TGTGCCAGCAGCACCATCGGGGCCTACGAGCAGTACTTC	CASSTIGAYEQYF
NA	TRBV27	TRBJ1-1	NA	TGTGCCAGCAGTCCCAGAATGGGCACTGAAGCTTTCTTT	CASSPRMGTEAFF
NA	TRBV12-3/TRBV12-4	TRBJ2-2	TRBD1	TGTGCCAGCAGGCTGGGCCGGGGACAGGGGGCGAACACCGGGGAGCTGTTTTTT	CASRLGRGQGANTGELFF
NA	TRBV14	TRBJ2-7	TRBD1	TGTGCCAGCAGCCAAGGAGGACAGGGGTCGTACGAGCAGTACTTC	CASSQGGQGSYEQYF
NA	TRBV2	TRBJ1-1	TRBD1	TGTGCCAGCAGACAGGGGGTCACTGAAGCTTTCTTT	CASRQGVTEAFF
NA	TRBV12-3/TRBV12-4	TRBJ2-7	TRBD2	TGTGCCAGCAGTTCGGGGGCGGGAGGGCGGCTCTACGAGCAGTACTTC	CASSSGAGGRLYEQYF
NA	TRBV29-1	TRBJ2-3	NA	TGCAGCGTTGACCGGACCGCGGACACGCAGTATTTT	CSVDRTADTQYF
NA	TRBV25-1	TRBJ2-7	TRBD1	TGTGCCAGCAGTGAGGGGACAGGGCCGTACGAGCAGTACTTC	CASSEGTGPYEQYF
few	TRBV5-6	TRBJ2-7	TRBD2	TGTGCCAGCAGCTTTCCTAGCGGGAGAGTGTACGAGCAGTACTTC	CASSFPSGRVYEQYF
NA	TRBV20-1	TRBJ2-7	NA	TGCAGTGCTAGAGGCGATGCTGGAAGGATCCACGAGCAGTACTTC	CSARGDAGRIHEQYF
once	TRBV5-1	TRBJ1-1	TRBD1	TGCGCCAGCAGCCTGGGACAGACGAACACTGAAGCTTTCTTT	CASSLGQTNTEAFF
NA	TRBV20-1	TRBJ2-5	TRBD1	TGCAGTGCCACCCCCGGACAGGTGGTAGGAGAGACCCAGTACTTC	CSATPGQVVGETQYF
NA	TRBV7-2	TRBJ2-1	TRBD2	TGTGCCAGCAGCTTAGGAAGGCTAGCGGGGTACAATGAGCAGTTCTTC	CASSLGRLAGYNEQFF
medium-sized	TRBV20-1	TRBJ1-2	NA	TGCAGTGCTAGTGCCCAGGGTCACTATGGCTACACCTTC	CSASAQGHYGYTF
NA	TRBV6-1	TRBJ1-2	TRBD1	TGTGCCAGCAGTCTGGGACAGGGAATCTATGGCTACACCTTC	CASSLGQGIYGYTF
few	TRBV12-3/TRBV12-4	TRBJ1-1	NA	TGTGCCAGCAGTCCCCCCCGCCTTCAGGGCGCCACTGAAGCTTTCTTT	CASSPPRLQGATEAFF
NA	TRBV30	TRBJ1-5	NA	TGTGCCTGGAGTCCCAGGGAGGGGGTGCTTAATCAGCCCCAGCATTTT	CAWSPREGVLNQPQHF
NA	TRBV6-1	TRBJ1-1	NA	TGTGCCAGCATTAACCCCGGGCTAGAGGCTGAAGCTTTCTTT	CASINPGLEAEAFF
NA	TRBV27	TRBJ2-7	TRBD1	TGTGCCAGCAGTCCGAAAGGCAGGGGGAGCTCCTACGAGCAGTACTTC	CASSPKGRGSSYEQYF
NA	TRBV19	TRBJ2-7	NA	TGTGCCAGTAGTATGACGGCTAGATCCTACGAGCAGTACTTC	CASSMTARSYEQYF
few	TRBV6-5	TRBJ2-2	NA	TGTGCCAGCAGTTACGCCACTCCGGGGAGGGGGGAGCTGTTTTTT	CASSYATPGRGELFF
NA	TRBV24-1	TRBJ1-6	NA	TGTGCCACCAGTGATTTTGGGCAGCAACTAGGGCCACCACCCCTCCACTTT	CATSDFGQQLGPPPLHF
NA	TRBV20-1	TRBJ1-1	NA	TGCAGTGCTCCGGGGCAACCGAACACTGAAGCTTTCTTT	CSAPGQPNTEAFF
NA	TRBV21-1	TRBJ2-7	NA	TGTGCCAGCAGAACGACAGGGTACGAGCAGTACTTC	CASRTTGYEQYF
few	TRBV7-7	TRBJ1-6	NA	TGTGCTAGCAGCCTAAGAACAGGTTCACCCCTCCACTTT	CASSLRTGSPLHF
few	TRBV6-1	TRBJ1-1	NA	TGTGCCAGCCTGTCCAGGGCCCATGCTTTCTTT	CASLSRAHAFF
NA	TRBV6-1	TRBJ2-7	NA	TGTGCCAGCAGTCGGACAGCGACCTACGAGCAGTACTTC	CASSRTATYEQYF
NA	TRBV4-2	TRBJ2-2	TRBD1	TGTGCCAGCAGCCAGCCGACAGGGGTTGCCGGGGAGCTGTTTTTT	CASSQPTGVAGELFF
NA	TRBV7-3	TRBJ1-1	NA	TGTGCCAGCAGCGCCCAGCGGAACACTGAAGCTTTCTTT	CASSAQRNTEAFF